Reported below is one T cell receptor beta chain. This entry belongs to a study of sequential checkpoint blockade in melanoma. Study context: Arm A got nivolumab then ipilimumab; arm B the reverse, 1:1. Each arm's sequence ended with maintenance nivolumab.

Some clones are missing from TCRdb's copy, which holds only in-frame ones; the method was immunoSEQ multiplex PCR. The profile shows fewer than 25,000 clones, over 75% of them singletons. V was shortened by 1 base and J by 1 base, with 7 bases between the two germline ends. The germline CDR1 and CDR2 sequences are MNHEY and SVGAGI. The CDR3 is made up of 14 amino acids. The treatment: randomized to nivolumab then ipilimumab (arm A) or the reverse (arm B). PBMC sorting kept live CD3+CD8+ cells without CD19 or CD56. The chain uses TRBV6-5 and TRBJ1-1; no definite D call. The input for sequencing was CD8+ T cells sorted from blood (inferred from file names), taken from a patient given nivolumab and ipilimumab in sequence. This clonotype originated in a human donor with melanoma. The CDR3: CASSYLEGNTEAFF. DNA for the CDR3: TGTGCCAGCAGTTACTTGGAGGGGAACACTGAAGCTTTCTTT.